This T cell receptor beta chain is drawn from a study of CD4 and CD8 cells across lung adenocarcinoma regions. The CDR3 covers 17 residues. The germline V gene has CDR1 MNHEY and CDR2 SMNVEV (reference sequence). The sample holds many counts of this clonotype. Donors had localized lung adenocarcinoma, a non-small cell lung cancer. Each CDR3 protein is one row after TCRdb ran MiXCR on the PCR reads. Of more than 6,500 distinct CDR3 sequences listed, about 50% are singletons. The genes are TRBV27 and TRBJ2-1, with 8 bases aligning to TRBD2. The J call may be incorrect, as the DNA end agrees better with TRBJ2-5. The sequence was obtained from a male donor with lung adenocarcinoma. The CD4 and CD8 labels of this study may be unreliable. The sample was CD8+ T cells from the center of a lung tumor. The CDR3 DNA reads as TGTGCCAGCAGTTTATCCCCAGCGGGAGCATGGGGCAAGACCCAGTACTTC. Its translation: CASSLSPAGAWGKTQYF.